This T cell receptor beta chain was found in a study of cytomegalovirus exposure and HLA in healthy donors. Broader study findings: Whilst most TCR sequences proved rare, a subset of public TCRs occurred across many donors.

To note about this clone: Antigen: not known.

The study ran its PCR with 60 Vbeta and 13 Jbeta primers. Sequenced by immunoSEQ multiplex PCR; TCRdb stores in-frame clones only, minus some. The sample includes 65,000 to 80,000 clones, 79% of them seen just once. The origin of this receptor is a woman between 40 and 55 years old in good health and CMV-seropositive. Input material: PBMCs.

The CDR3 nucleotides are TGTGCCAGCAGTCTGCGACCAAACAGGGCTGGGGCCAACGTCCTGACTTTC. The encoded protein is CASSLRPNRAGANVLTF. This chain connects TRBV27 to TRBJ2-6; a weak D match, TRBD1 (6 bases). Germline CDR1 is MNHEY and CDR2 is SMNVEV (reference sequence). This CDR3 contains 17 residues. V was clipped by 5 bases and J by 2 bases, with 16 bases between them.